The clone carrying this T cell receptor beta chain has just a few counts. The antigen remains undetermined. Assay used: immunoSEQ multiplex PCR; TCRdb lists only in-frame clones, some missing. The profile shows under 95,000 clones, around 86% of them singletons. The data were taken from a study of T cell responses to AZD1222 COVID-19 vaccine. Study-wide results and caveats: Only a handful of AZD1222 recipients tested seropositive at baseline. Repertoires were obtained only post-peak T cell response.

The ends were cut back, 1 base at V and 0 bases at J, with 13 bases in the middle. The CDR3 runs 17 residues. Germline CDR1 and CDR2: SGHTA and FQGNSA. This material consisted of peripheral blood, taken on day 0 of AZD1222 vaccination. This receptor was identified in an adult in good health. The V call is TRBV7-2, the J call TRBJ2-1; unclear D gene. The CDR3: CASSLGSISSSYNEQFF. CDR3 nucleotide sequence: TGTGCCAGCAGCTTAGGTTCGATCAGCAGCTCCTACAATGAGCAGTTCTTC.